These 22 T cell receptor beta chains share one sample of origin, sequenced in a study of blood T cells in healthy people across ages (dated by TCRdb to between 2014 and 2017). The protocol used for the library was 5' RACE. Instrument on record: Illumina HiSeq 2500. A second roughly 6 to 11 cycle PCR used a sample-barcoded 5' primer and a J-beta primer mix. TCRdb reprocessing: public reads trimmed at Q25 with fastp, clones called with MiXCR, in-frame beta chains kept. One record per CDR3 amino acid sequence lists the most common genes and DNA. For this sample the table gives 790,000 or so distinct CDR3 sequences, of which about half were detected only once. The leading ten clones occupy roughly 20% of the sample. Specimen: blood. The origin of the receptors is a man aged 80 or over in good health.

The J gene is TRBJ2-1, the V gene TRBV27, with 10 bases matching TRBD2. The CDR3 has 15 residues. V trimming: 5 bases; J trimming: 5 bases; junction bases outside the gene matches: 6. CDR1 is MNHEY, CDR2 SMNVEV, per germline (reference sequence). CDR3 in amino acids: CASSPASGSDNEQFF. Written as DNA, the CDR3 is TGTGCCAGCAGTCCCGCTAGCGGGAGTGACAATGAGCAGTTCTTC.

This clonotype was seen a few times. The CDR3 sequence is CASSLLGGGELFF. CDR3 sequence (DNA): TGTGCCAGCAGTTTATTGGGTGGCGGGGAGCTGTTTTTT. The chain combines TRBV12-3 or TRBV12-4 with TRBJ2-2; D is unresolved. V lost 2 bases and J 7 bases, leaving 8 bases between the germline ends. The CDR3 covers 13 residues.

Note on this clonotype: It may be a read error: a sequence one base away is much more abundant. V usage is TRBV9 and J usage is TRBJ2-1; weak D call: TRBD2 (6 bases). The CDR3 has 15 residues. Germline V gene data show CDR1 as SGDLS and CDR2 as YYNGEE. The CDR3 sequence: CVSSVAAINYNEQFF. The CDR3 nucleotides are TGTGTCAGCAGCGTAGCGGCTATAAACTACAATGAGCAGTTCTTC. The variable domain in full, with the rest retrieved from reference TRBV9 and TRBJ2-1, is DSGVTQTPKHLITATGQRVTLRCSPRSGDLSVYWYQQSLDQGLQFLIQYYNGEERAKGNILERFSAQQFPDLHSELNLSSLELGDSALYFCVSSVAAINYNEQFFGPGTRLTVL.

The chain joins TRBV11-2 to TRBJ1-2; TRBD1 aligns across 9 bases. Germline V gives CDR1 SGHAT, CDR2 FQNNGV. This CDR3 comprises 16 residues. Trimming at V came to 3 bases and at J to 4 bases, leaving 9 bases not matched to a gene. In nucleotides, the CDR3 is TGTGCCAGCAGCTTGGGGACAGGGCCACCCGTCTATGGCTACACCTTC. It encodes CASSLGTGPPVYGYTF.

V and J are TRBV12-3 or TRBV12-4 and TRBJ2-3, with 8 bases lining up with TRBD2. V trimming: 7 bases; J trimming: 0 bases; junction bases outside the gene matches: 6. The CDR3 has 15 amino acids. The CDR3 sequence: CASKPTSGSTDTQYF. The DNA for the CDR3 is TGTGCCAGCAAACCCACTAGCGGTAGCACAGATACGCAGTATTTT.

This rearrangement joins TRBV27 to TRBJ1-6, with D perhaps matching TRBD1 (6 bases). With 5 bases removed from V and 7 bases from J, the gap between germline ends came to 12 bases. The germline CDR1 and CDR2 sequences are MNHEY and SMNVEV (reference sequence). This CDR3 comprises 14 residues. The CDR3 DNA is TGTGCCAGCAGTGCCGGGGGACAAAATTCACCCCTCCACTTT. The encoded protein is CASSAGGQNSPLHF.

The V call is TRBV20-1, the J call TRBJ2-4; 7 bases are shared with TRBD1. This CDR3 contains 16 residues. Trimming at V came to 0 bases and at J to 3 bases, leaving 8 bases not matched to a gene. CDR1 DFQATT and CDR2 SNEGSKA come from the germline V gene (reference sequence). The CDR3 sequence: CSARDLYRGHKNIQYF. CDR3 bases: TGCAGTGCTAGAGATCTCTACAGGGGTCACAAAAACATTCAGTACTTC.

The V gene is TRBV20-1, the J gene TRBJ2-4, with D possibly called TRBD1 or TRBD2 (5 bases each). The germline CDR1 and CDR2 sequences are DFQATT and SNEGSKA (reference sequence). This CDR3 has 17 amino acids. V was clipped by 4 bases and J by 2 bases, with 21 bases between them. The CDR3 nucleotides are TGCAGTGCTATGGAGCGGCTCGGGACGTGGACCAAAAACATTCAGTACTTC. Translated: CSAMERLGTWTKNIQYF.

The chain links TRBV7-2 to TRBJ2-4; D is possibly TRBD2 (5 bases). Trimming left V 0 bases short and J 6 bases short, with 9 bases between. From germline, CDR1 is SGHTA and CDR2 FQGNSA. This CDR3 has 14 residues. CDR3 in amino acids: CASSLAGVRNIQYF. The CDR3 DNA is TGTGCCAGCAGCTTAGCGGGAGTTCGAAACATTCAGTACTTC.

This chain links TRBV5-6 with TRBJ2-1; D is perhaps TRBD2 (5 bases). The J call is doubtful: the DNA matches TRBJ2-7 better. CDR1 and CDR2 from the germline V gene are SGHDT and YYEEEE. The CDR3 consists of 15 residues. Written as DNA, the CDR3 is TGTGCCAGCAGCCCACTCCAGGAGGCCCACAATGAGCAGTACTTC. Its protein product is CASSPLQEAHNEQYF.

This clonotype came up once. CDR3 sequence reads: CASSQAGGSGYTF. As DNA, the CDR3 is TGTGCCAGCAGCCAAGCGGGGGGCAGTGGCTACACCTTC. V and J are TRBV14 and TRBJ1-2, with a weak D call TRBD1 (6 bases). Germline CDR1 and CDR2: SGHDN and FVKESK. The CDR3 spans 13 residues. V shed 1 base and J shed 7 bases, with 10 bases lying between them. The full variable domain, its missing parts supplied by reference TRBV14 and TRBJ1-2, is EAGVTQFPSHSVIEKGQTVTLRCDPISGHDNLYWYRRVMGKEIKFLLHFVKESKQDESGMPNNRFLAERTGGTYSTLKVQPAELEDSGVYFCASSQAGGSGYTFGSGTRLTVV.

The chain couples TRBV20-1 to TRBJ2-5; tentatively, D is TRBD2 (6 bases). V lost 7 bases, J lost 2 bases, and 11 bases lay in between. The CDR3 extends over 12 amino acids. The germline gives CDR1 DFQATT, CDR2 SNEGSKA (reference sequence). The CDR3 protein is CSVATRQETQYF. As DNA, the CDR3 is TGCAGTGTCGCGACTAGACAAGAGACCCAGTACTTC.

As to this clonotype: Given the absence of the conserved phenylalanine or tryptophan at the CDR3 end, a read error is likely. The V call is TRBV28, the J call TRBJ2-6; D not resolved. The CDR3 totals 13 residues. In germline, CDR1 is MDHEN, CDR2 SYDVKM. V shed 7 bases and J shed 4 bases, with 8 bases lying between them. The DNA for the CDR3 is TGTGCCAGCAATCCGGGCGGGGCCAACGTCCTGACTGTC. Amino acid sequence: CASNPGGANVLTV.

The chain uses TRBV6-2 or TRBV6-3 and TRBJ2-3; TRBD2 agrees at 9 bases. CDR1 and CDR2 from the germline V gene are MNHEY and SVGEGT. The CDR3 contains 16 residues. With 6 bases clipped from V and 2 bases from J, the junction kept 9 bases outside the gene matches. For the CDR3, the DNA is TGTGCCAGCAGCTCCTCTACTAGCGGGTACACAGATACGCAGTATTTT. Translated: CASSSSTSGYTDTQYF.

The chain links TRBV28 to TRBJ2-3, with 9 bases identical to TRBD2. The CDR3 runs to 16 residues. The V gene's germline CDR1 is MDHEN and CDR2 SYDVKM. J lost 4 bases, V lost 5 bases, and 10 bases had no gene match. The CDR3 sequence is CASSGGDSGSADTQYF. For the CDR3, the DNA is TGTGCCAGCAGTGGGGGGGATAGCGGGAGCGCAGATACGCAGTATTTT.

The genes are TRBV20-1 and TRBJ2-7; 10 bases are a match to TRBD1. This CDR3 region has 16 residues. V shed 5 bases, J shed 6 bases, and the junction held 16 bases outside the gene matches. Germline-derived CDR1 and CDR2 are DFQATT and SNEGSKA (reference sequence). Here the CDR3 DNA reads TGCAGTGCTTTTACCCCGGGTAGCGGGACAGGGGTCGAGCAGTACTTC. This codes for CSAFTPGSGTGVEQYF.

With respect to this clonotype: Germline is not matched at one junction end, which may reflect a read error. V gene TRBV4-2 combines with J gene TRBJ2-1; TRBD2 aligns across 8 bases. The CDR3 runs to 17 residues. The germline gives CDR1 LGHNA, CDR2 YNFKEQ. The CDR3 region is CASSRRRREARYNGQFF. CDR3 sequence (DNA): TGTGCCAGCAGCCGGCGGAGGCGGGAGGCCCGCTACAATGGGCAGTTCTTC.

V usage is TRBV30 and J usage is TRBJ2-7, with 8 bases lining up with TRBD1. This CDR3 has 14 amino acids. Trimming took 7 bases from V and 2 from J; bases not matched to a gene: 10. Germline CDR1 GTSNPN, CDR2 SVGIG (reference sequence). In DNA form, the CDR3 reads TGTGCCTACCAGCGAGACAGGGGCGCCTACGAGCAGTACTTC. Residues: CAYQRDRGAYEQYF.

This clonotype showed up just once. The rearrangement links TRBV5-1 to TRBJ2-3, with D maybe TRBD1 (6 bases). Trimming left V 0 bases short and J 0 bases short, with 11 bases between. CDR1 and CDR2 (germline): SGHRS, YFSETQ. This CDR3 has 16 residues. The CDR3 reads CASSLDRTASTDTQYF. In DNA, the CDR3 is TGCGCCAGCAGCTTGGATCGGACAGCCAGCACAGATACGCAGTATTTT.

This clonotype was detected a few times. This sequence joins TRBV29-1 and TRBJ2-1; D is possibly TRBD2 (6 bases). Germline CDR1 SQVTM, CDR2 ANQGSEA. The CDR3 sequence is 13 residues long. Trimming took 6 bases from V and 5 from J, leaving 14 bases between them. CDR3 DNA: TGCAGCGTACGAATCGGAGGGAACAATGAGCAGTTCTTC. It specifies CSVRIGGNNEQFF.

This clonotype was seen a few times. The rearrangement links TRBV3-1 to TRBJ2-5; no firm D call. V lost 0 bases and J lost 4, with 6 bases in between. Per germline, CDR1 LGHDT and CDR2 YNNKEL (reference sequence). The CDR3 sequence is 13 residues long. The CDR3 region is CASSQDGPETQYF. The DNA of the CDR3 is TGTGCCAGCAGCCAAGATGGCCCAGAGACCCAGTACTTC.

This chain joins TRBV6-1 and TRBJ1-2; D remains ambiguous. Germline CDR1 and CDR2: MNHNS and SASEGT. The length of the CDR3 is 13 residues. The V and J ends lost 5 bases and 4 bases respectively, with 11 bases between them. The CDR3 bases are TGTGCCAGCAGTCATACAGATACCTATGGCTACACCTTC. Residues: CASSHTDTYGYTF.